These 23 T cell receptor beta chains originate from one sample sequenced in a study of cytomegalovirus exposure and HLA in healthy donors. The primer mix had 60 Vbeta and 13 Jbeta primers. The assay was immunoSEQ multiplex PCR, and TCRdb's table has in-frame clones only and misses some. The repertoire consists of around 100,000 clones, with about 60% occurring once and the leading ten covering over 2%. The sequencing input was PBMCs. The receptors were sampled from a woman aged 30 to 39 in good health and CMV-seronegative.

This clone was observed a handful of times. The rearrangement joins TRBV28 to TRBJ2-7; 7 positions match TRBD2. Germline CDR1 reads MDHEN; CDR2 reads SYDVKM. Trimming at V came to 7 bases and at J to 1 base, leaving 4 bases not matched to a gene. This CDR3 has 13 amino acids. The CDR3 DNA reads TGTGCCAGCACTGCCGGGGGGTCCTACGAGCAGTACTTC. This codes for CASTAGGSYEQYF.

The V call is TRBV28, the J call TRBJ2-7, with 10 nucleotides matching TRBD2. CDR1 MDHEN and CDR2 SYDVKM come from the germline V gene. The CDR3 is 18 amino acids. With 3 bases clipped from V and 2 bases from J, the junction kept 13 bases outside the gene matches. This CDR3 reads CASSFGPGEREGTYEQYF. CDR3 nucleotides: TGTGCCAGCAGTTTCGGCCCCGGGGAGCGGGAGGGCACCTACGAGCAGTACTTC. Using reference TRBV28 and TRBJ2-7 for the parts outside the CDR3, the full variable domain is DVKVTQSSRYLVKRTGEKVFLECVQDMDHENMFWYRQDPGLGLRLIYFSYDVKMKEKGDIPEGYSVSREKKERFSLILESASTNQTSMYLCASSFGPGEREGTYEQYFGPGTRLTVT.

The CDR3 nucleotides are TGTGCCAGCACAGGCCCAATTAACATTCAGTACTTC. Amino acids: CASTGPINIQYF. The chain combines TRBV2 with TRBJ2-4; no clear D gene. Germline V gene lookup returns CDR1 SNHLY and CDR2 FYNNEI. The CDR3 runs 12 residues. Deletions cut 7 bases from V and 7 bases from J, with 11 bases between.

This rearrangement joins TRBV28 to TRBJ2-3, with TRBD2 matching 13 bases. Unmatched junction bases numbered 1, after V lost 6 bases and J lost 1 base. The CDR3 is 15 residues long. Germline V gene data show CDR1 as MDHEN and CDR2 as SYDVKM. The chain's CDR3 is CASSGTSGGTDTQYF. The CDR3 nucleotides read TGTGCCAGCAGCGGGACTAGCGGGGGCACAGATACGCAGTATTTT.

This clone was observed many times. The chain employs TRBV4-3 and TRBJ2-1; D possibly corresponds to TRBD2 (7 bases). From germline, CDR1 is LGHNA and CDR2 YSLEER. Deletions cut 1 base from V and 0 bases from J, with 10 bases between. This CDR3 contains 16 residues. The CDR3 nucleotides are TGCGCCAGCAGCCAAGGAGGGGGGGGCTCCTACAATGAGCAGTTCTTC. Amino acids: CASSQGGGGSYNEQFF.

The chain has TRBV20-1 and TRBJ2-1, with D possibly being TRBD2 (5 bases). The CDR3 covers 11 residues. Between the trimmed V and J ends, which lost 5 bases and 9 bases, there was a span of 11 bases. Germline assignment: CDR1 DFQATT and CDR2 SNEGSKA (reference sequence). The CDR3 is CSALLGPEQFF. The CDR3 nucleotides are TGCAGTGCTCTACTAGGCCCTGAGCAGTTCTTC.

The chain links TRBV27 to TRBJ2-1; 7 bases are a match to TRBD2. Germline V lookup: CDR1 MNHEY, CDR2 SMNVEV (reference sequence). After removal of 3 bases from V and 5 bases from J, the junction contained 10 bases not matched to a gene. CDR3 length: 16 amino acids. In nucleotides, the CDR3 is TGTGCCAGCAGTTTTGGAGCGGGAAGGTTCGACAATGAGCAGTTCTTC. It yields the protein CASSFGAGRFDNEQFF.

J is TRBJ2-1 and V is TRBV6-5; 11 nucleotides match TRBD1. The CDR3 loop spans 16 amino acids. Germline CDR1 MNHEY, CDR2 SVGAGI. With V trimmed by 0 bases and J by 12 bases, 10 bases remained unmatched. CDR3 bases: TGTGCCAGCAGTTACTCGAAGGGACAGGGGGTAGGGTGGCAGTTCTTC. It yields the protein CASSYSKGQGVGWQFF.

This clone was counted once. The CDR3 sequence is CASSLRAGGKQETQYF. The CDR3 DNA follows: TGTGCCAGCAGTTTACGAGCGGGAGGCAAACAAGAGACCCAGTACTTC. The chain employs TRBV28 and TRBJ2-5; 9 bases are a match to TRBD2. Germline V lookup: CDR1 MDHEN, CDR2 SYDVKM. V lost 2 bases to trimming and J lost 2 bases; unmatched junction nucleotides: 6. The CDR3 runs to 16 residues.

The V gene is TRBV7-3, the J gene TRBJ2-2; D remains ambiguous. CDR3 length: 14 amino acids. With 5 bases removed from V and 5 bases from J, the gap between germline ends came to 12 bases. CDR1 is SGHTA, CDR2 FQGTGA, per germline. CDR3 sequence (DNA): TGTGCCAGCAGCCCCTCGAGCGATACCGGGGAGCTGTTTTTT. Amino acid sequence: CASSPSSDTGELFF. Supplemented by reference TRBV7-3 and TRBJ2-2, the full variable domain reads GAGVSQTPSNKVTEKGKYVELRCDPISGHTALYWYRQSLGQGPEFLIYFQGTGAADDSGLPNDRFFAVRPEGSVSTLKIQRTERGDSAVYLCASSPSSDTGELFFGEGSRLTVL.

This sequence joins TRBV7-9 and TRBJ2-1; 12 bases map to TRBD2. CDR1 is SEHNR and CDR2 is FQNEAQ in the germline V gene (reference sequence). The CDR3 runs 19 residues. V was clipped by 5 bases and J by 1 base; unmatched bases: 12. The CDR3 DNA reads TGTGCCAGCAGCCCAGGGTCTAGCGGGAGGGCTGAGTCCTACAATGAGCAGTTCTTC. Amino acid sequence: CASSPGSSGRAESYNEQFF.

This clone turned up a few times. V gene TRBV7-9 combines with J gene TRBJ2-1, with TRBD1 matching 10 bases. Germline values: CDR1 SEHNR, CDR2 FQNEAQ (reference sequence). The V gene end was trimmed by 7 bases and the J gene end by 7 bases; junction bases not matched to a gene: 7. The CDR3 is 14 residues long. For the CDR3, the DNA is TGTGCCAGCACGCCGACAGGGGGCATGAATGAGCAGTTCTTC. It translates to CASTPTGGMNEQFF.

This clone appeared a few times. The chain is built from TRBV5-1 and TRBJ1-2; D may be TRBD1 (6 bases). The CDR3 runs to 13 residues. The V gene's germline CDR1 is SGHRS and CDR2 YFSETQ. V was shortened by 3 bases and J by 14 bases, with 20 bases between the two germline ends. Here the CDR3 reads CASSSGTLGWGTF. CDR3 nucleotides: TGCGCCAGCAGCTCCGGGACACTAGGTTGGGGGACCTTC.

This chain uses TRBV5-1 with TRBJ1-1, with D perhaps TRBD1 (5 bases). The CDR3 extends over 15 amino acids. V lost 4 bases and J lost 0, with 13 bases in between. CDR1 is SGHRS, CDR2 YFSETQ, per germline. This chain's CDR3 is CASSTGQGLNTEAFF. For the CDR3, the DNA is TGCGCCAGCAGCACTGGACAAGGGTTGAACACTGAAGCTTTCTTT.

CDR3 in DNA: TGTGCCAGCAGCACACGGGACACCTACGAGCAGTACTTC. This codes for CASSTRDTYEQYF. The V and J genes are TRBV7-9 and TRBJ2-7, with D possibly being TRBD1 (6 bases). With 5 bases removed from V and 2 bases from J, the gap between germline ends came to 10 bases. Germline values: CDR1 SEHNR, CDR2 FQNEAQ (reference sequence). CDR3 length equals 13 residues. The entire variable domain, with the rest obtained from reference TRBV7-9 and TRBJ2-7, is as follows: DTGVSQNPRHKITKRGQNVTFRCDPISEHNRLYWYRQTLGQGPEFLTYFQNEAQLEKSRLLSDRFSAERPKGSFSTLEIQRTEQGDSAMYLCASSTRDTYEQYFGPGTRLTVT.

The J gene is TRBJ2-7, the V gene TRBV25-1, with 9 bases that match TRBD1. Germline V gene lookup returns CDR1 MGHDK and CDR2 SYGVNS. Trimming at V came to 2 bases and at J to 3 bases, leaving 5 bases not matched to a gene. The CDR3 runs 15 residues. For the CDR3, the DNA is TGTGCCAGCAGTGAAGGGGGACAGGGTATCTACGAGCAGTACTTC. Protein sequence: CASSEGGQGIYEQYF.

This chain joins TRBV16 and TRBJ1-2; D might be TRBD1 (6 bases). CDR1 is KGHSY and CDR2 is FQNENV in the germline V gene. The CDR3 has 14 amino acids. Trimming cost V 3 bases and J 3 bases, with 11 bases left between them. CDR3 protein: CASSQPGVDYGYTF. CDR3 coding DNA: TGTGCCAGCAGCCAGCCAGGGGTCGACTATGGCTACACCTTC.

This clone was seen only a few times. This chain joins TRBV6-1 and TRBJ2-7; 7 bases map to TRBD2. The CDR3 sequence is 16 residues long. V trimming: 4 bases; J trimming: 4 bases; junction bases outside the gene matches: 13. CDR1 MNHNS and CDR2 SASEGT come from the germline V gene. The CDR3 DNA follows: TGTGCCAGCAGTGGAGCCGGAGGACTAGGGAAGTACGAGCAGTACTTC. Its translation: CASSGAGGLGKYEQYF.

V usage is TRBV5-1 and J usage is TRBJ1-3; 7 positions agree with TRBD1. CDR1 SGHRS and CDR2 YFSETQ come from the germline V gene. The V segment lost 0 bases and the J segment 0 bases; nucleotides outside the gene matches: 6. The CDR3 is 17 amino acids. The chain's CDR3 is CASSLDNGQASGNTIYF. DNA for the CDR3: TGCGCCAGCAGCTTGGACAACGGACAGGCCTCTGGAAACACCATATATTTT.

This clone has only a few counts. The V gene is TRBV2, the J gene TRBJ2-3; tentative D call: TRBD1 (5 bases). Germline CDR1 and CDR2: SNHLY and FYNNEI. CDR3 length: 15 amino acids. V lost 3 bases, J lost 6 bases, and 16 bases lay in between. Here the CDR3 reads CASSDFSPAGDTQYF. CDR3 DNA sequence: TGTGCCAGCAGTGATTTTAGCCCGGCAGGGGATACGCAGTATTTT.

This chain uses TRBV7-9 with TRBJ1-1, with D hard to call. V lost 0 bases and J lost 6, with 11 bases in between. This CDR3 has 14 residues. CDR1 SEHNR and CDR2 FQNEAQ come from the germline V gene (reference sequence). CDR3 sequence: CASSLASGFAEAFF. The CDR3 nucleotides are TGTGCCAGCAGCTTAGCTTCGGGATTCGCTGAAGCTTTCTTT.

The chain carries TRBV11-2 and TRBJ2-7; TRBD1 aligns across 7 bases. Unmatched junction bases numbered 2, after V lost 0 bases and J lost 0 bases. Germline V lookup: CDR1 SGHAT, CDR2 FQNNGV. The CDR3 consists of 15 residues. CDR3 protein: CASSLEGQYSYEQYF. CDR3 sequence (DNA): TGTGCCAGCAGCTTAGAGGGACAGTACTCCTACGAGCAGTACTTC.

The rearrangement uses TRBV28 and TRBJ1-4, with D maybe TRBD1 (6 bases). The germline CDR1 and CDR2 sequences are MDHEN and SYDVKM. The V end was cut by 6 bases, the J end by 3 bases, with 8 bases between. The CDR3 length is 13 residues. Here the CDR3 DNA reads TGTGCCAGCAGCCGGACAGCTAATGAAAAACTGTTTTTT. Translation gives CASSRTANEKLFF. Complete variable domain (other parts from reference TRBV28 and TRBJ1-4): DVKVTQSSRYLVKRTGEKVFLECVQDMDHENMFWYRQDPGLGLRLIYFSYDVKMKEKGDIPEGYSVSREKKERFSLILESASTNQTSMYLCASSRTANEKLFFGSGTQLSVL.